This T cell receptor beta chain comes out of a study of blood T cell repertoires in COVID-19. Using immunoSEQ multiplex PCR, the repertoire was profiled, and TCRdb retains in-frame clones only, with some absent. The table lists a few hundred thousand clones, around 87% of them singletons. The table lists this clone with a few counts. The material sequenced was PBMCs or T cells enriched from blood (not recorded which). The sequence derives from a man aged 40-55 years in a cohort exposed to, infected with or recovered from COVID-19 (not recorded which).

CDR3 protein: CAWGHYNEQFF. DNA for the CDR3: TGTGCCTGGGGCCACTACAATGAGCAGTTCTTC. The genes are TRBV30 and TRBJ2-1; D unclear. There are 11 residues in the CDR3. Trimming removed 5 bases from V and 3 bases from J, with 5 bases in between. CDR1 and CDR2 (germline): GTSNPN, SVGIG (reference sequence).